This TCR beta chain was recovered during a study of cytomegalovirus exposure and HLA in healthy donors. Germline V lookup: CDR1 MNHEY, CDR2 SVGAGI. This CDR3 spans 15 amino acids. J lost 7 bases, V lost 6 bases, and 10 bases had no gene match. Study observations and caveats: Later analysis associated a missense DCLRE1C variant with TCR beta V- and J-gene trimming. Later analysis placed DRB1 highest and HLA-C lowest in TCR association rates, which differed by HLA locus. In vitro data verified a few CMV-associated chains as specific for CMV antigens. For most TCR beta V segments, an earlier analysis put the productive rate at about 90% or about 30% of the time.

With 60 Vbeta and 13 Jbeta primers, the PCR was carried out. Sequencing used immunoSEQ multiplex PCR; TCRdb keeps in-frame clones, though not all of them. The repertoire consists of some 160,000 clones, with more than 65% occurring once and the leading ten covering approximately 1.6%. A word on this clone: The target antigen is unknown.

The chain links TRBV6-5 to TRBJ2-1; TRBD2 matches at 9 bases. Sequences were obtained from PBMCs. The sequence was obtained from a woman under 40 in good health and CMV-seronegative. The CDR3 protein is CASSPLAGGNNEQFF. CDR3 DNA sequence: TGTGCCAGCAGCCCCTTGGCGGGAGGGAATAATGAGCAGTTCTTC.